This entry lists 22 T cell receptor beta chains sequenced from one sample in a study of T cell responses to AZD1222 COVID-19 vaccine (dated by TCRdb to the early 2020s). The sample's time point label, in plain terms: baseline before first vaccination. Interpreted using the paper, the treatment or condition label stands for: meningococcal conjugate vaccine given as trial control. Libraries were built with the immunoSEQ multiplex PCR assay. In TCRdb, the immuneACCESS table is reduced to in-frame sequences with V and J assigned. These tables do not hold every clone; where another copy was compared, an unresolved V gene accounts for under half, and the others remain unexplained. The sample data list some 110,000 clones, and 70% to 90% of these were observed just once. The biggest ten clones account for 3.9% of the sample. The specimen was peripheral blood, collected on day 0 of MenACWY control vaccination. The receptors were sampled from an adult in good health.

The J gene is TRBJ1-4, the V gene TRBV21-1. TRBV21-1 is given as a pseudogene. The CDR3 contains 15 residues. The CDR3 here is CARPAGRDPDEKLFF. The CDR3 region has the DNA TGTGCCAGGCCTGCTGGGCGGGACCCTGATGAAAAACTGTTTTTT.

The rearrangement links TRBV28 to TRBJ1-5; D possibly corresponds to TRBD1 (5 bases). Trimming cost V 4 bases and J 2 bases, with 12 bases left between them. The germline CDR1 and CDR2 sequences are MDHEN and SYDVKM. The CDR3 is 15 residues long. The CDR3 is CASSSRVWGNQPQHF. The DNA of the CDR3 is TGTGCCAGCAGTTCCAGGGTGTGGGGCAATCAGCCCCAGCATTTT.

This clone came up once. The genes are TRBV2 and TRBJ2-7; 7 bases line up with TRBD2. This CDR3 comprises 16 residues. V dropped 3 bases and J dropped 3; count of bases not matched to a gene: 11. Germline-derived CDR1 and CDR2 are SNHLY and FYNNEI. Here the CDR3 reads CASSESALRGDYEQYF. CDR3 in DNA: TGTGCCAGCAGTGAGTCGGCCCTCCGGGGGGACTACGAGCAGTACTTC.

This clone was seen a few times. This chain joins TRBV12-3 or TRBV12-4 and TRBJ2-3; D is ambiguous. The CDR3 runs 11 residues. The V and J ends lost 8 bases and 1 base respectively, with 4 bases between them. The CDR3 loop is CASLRTDTQYF. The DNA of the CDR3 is TGTGCCAGCCTCCGCACAGATACGCAGTATTTT.

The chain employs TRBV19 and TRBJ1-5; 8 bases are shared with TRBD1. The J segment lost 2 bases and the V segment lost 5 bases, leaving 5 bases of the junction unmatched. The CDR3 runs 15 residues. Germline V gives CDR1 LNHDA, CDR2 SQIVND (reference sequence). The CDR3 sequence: CASSVGQGGNQPQHF. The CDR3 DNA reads TGTGCCAGTAGTGTCGGACAGGGTGGCAATCAGCCCCAGCATTTT.

In DNA form, the CDR3 reads TGTGCCAGCAGCTTGGGACAGTCCACAGATACGCAGTATTTT. Translating it yields CASSLGQSTDTQYF. The chain joins TRBV5-8 to TRBJ2-3; perhaps TRBD1 as D (5 bases). In germline, CDR1 is SGHTS, CDR2 YDEGEE. V shed 0 bases and J shed 2 bases, with 7 bases lying between them. The CDR3 runs to 14 residues.

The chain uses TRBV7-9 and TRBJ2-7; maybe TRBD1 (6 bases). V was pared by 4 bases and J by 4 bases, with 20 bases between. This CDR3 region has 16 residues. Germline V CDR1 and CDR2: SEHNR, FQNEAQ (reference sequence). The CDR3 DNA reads TGTGCCAGCAGCTCCGACAGGAGCCGTAACCGATACGAGCAGTACTTC. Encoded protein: CASSSDRSRNRYEQYF. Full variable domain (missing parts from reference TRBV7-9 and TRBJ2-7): DTGVSQNPRHKITKRGQNVTFRCDPISEHNRLYWYRQTLGQGPEFLTYFQNEAQLEKSRLLSDRFSAERPKGSFSTLEIQRTEQGDSAMYLCASSSDRSRNRYEQYFGPGTRLTVT.

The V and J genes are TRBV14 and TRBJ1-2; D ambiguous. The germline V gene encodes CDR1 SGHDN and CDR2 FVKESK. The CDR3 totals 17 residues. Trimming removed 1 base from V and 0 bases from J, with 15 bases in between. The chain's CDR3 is CASSQGPRALANYGYTF. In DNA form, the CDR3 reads TGTGCCAGCAGCCAAGGGCCCAGAGCCCTCGCTAACTATGGCTACACCTTC.

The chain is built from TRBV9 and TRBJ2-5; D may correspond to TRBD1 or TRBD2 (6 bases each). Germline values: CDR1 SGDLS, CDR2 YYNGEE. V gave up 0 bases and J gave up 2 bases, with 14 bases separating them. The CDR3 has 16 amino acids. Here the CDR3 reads CASSVGYGGFQETQYF. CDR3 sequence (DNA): TGTGCCAGCAGCGTAGGATACGGGGGCTTTCAAGAGACCCAGTACTTC.

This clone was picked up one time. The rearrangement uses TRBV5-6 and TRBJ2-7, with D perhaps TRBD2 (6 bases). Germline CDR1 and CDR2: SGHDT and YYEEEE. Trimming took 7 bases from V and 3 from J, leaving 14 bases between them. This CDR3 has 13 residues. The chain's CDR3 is CASGWRGGYEQYF. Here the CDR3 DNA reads TGTGCCAGCGGGTGGCGGGGCGGCTACGAGCAGTACTTC.

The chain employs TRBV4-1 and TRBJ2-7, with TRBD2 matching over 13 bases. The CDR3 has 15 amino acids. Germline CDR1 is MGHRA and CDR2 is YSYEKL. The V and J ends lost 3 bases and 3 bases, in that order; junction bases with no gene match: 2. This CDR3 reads CASSHGTSGVYEQYF. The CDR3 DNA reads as TGCGCCAGCAGCCACGGGACTAGCGGGGTCTACGAGCAGTACTTC.

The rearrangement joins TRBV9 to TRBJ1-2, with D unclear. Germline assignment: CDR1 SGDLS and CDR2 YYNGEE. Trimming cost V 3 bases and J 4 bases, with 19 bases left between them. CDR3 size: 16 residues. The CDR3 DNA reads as TGTGCCAGCAGCGAGACTAGTAGGGTGGATAGCTATGGCTACACCTTC. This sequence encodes CASSETSRVDSYGYTF.

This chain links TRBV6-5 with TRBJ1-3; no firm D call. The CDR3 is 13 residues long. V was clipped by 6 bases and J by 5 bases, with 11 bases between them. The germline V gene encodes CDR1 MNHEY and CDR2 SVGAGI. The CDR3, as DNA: TGTGCCAGCAGCTCGGACGGCCGAAACACCATATATTTT. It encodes CASSSDGRNTIYF.

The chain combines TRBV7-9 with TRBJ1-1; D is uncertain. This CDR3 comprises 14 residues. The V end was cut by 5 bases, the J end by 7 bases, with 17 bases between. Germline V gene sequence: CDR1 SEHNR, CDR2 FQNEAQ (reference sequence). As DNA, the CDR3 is TGTGCCAGCAGCGAAACTAGGGTACGGAATGAAGCTTTCTTT. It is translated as CASSETRVRNEAFF.

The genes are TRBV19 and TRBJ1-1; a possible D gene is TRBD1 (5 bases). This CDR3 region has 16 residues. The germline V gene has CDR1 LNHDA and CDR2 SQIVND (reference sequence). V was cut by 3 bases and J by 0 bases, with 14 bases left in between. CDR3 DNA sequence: TGTGCCAGTAGTATGCAGGGTTCCCTCATGAACACTGAAGCTTTCTTT. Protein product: CASSMQGSLMNTEAFF.

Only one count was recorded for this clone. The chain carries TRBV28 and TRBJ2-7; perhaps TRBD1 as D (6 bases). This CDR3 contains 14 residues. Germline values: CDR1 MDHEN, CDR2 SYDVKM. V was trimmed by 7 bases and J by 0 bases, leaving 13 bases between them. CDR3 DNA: TGTGCCAGCACCGAGGGGACAAACTCCTACGAGCAGTACTTC. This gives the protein CASTEGTNSYEQYF.

CDR3: CASSQEPSQGMNTEAFF. The CDR3 DNA reads TGCGCCAGCAGCCAAGAACCCTCTCAAGGGATGAACACTGAAGCTTTCTTT. The V call is TRBV4-1, the J call TRBJ1-1; no firm D call. The ends were cut back, 0 bases at V and 0 bases at J, with 14 bases in the middle. The CDR3 is 17 amino acids. The germline V gene has CDR1 MGHRA and CDR2 YSYEKL.

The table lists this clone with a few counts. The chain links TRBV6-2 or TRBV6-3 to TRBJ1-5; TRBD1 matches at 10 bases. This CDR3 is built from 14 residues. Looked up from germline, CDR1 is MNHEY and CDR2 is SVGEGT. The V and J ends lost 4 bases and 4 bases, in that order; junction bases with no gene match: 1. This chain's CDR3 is CASSSGQGNQPQHF. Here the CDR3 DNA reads TGTGCCAGCAGTTCGGGACAGGGGAATCAGCCCCAGCATTTT.

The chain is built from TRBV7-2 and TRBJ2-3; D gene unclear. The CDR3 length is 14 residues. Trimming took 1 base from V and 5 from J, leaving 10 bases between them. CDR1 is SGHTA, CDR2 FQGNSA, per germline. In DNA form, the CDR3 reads TGTGCCAGCAGCTTAGATGGCCCCTTAGATACGCAGTATTTT. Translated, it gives CASSLDGPLDTQYF.

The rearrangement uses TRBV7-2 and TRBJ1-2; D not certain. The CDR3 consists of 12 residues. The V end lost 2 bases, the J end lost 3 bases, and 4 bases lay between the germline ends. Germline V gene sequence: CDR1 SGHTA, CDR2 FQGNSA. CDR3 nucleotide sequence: TGTGCCAGCAGCTTAACAGACTATGGCTACACCTTC. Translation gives CASSLTDYGYTF.

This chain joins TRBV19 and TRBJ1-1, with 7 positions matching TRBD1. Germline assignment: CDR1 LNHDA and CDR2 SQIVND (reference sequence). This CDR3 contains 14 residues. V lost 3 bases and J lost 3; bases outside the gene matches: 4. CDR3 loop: CASSMDRSDTEAFF. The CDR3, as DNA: TGTGCCAGTAGTATGGACAGGTCGGACACTGAAGCTTTCTTT.

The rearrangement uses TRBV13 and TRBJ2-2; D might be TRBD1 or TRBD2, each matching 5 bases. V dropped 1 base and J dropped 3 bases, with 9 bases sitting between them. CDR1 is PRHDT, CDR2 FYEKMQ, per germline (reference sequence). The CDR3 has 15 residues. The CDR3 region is CASSLAGRDTGELFF. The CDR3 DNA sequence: TGTGCCAGCAGCTTAGCAGGGCGGGACACCGGGGAGCTGTTTTTT.